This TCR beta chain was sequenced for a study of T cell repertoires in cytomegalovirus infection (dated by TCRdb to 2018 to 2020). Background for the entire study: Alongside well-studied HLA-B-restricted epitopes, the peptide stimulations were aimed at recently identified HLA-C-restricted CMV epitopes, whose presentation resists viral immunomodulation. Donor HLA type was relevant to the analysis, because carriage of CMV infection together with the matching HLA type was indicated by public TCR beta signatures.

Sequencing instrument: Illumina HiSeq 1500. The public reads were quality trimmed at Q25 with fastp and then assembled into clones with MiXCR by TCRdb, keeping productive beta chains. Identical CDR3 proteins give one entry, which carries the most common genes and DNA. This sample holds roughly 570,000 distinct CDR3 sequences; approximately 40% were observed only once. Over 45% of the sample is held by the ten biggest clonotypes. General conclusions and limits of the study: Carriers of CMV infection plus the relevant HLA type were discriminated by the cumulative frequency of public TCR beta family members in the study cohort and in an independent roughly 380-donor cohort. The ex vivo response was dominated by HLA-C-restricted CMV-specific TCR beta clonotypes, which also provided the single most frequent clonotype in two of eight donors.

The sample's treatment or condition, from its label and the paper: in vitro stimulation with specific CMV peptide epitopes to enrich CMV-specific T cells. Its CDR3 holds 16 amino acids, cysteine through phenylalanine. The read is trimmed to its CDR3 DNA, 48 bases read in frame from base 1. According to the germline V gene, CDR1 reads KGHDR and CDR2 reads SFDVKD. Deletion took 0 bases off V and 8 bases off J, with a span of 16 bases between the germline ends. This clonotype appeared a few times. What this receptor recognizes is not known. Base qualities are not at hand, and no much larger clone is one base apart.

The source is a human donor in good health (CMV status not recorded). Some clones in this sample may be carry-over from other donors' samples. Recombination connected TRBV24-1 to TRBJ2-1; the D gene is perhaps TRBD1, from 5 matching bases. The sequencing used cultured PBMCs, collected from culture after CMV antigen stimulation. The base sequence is TGTGCCACCAGTGATTTGAGGGGCGCTTCCATCTATGAGCAGTTCTTC. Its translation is CATSDLRGASIYEQFF.